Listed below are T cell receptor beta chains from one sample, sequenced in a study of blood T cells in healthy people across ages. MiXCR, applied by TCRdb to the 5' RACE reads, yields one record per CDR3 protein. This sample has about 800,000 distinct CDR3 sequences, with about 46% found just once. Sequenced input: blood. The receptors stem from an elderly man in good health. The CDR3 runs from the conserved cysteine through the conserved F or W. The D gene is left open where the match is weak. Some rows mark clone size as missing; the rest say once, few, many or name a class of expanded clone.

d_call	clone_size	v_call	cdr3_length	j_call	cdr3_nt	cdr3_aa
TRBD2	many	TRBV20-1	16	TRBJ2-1	TGCAGTGCCCCAAATCCCGGGACTAGCGGGTCCAATGAGCAGTTCTTC	CSAPNPGTSGSNEQFF
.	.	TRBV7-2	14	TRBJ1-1	TGTGCCAGCAGCTTAGATCGCTGGAACACTGAAGCTTTCTTT	CASSLDRWNTEAFF
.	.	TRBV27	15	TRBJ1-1	TGTGCCAGCACTTCCAATGGGGGGCGATACACTGAAGCTTTCTTT	CASTSNGGRYTEAFF
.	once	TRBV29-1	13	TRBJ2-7	TGCAGCGTGGGGGCTCAGGCCACCTACGAGCAGTACTTC	CSVGAQATYEQYF
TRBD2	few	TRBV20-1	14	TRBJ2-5	TGCAGTGCTAGACTCCGGGAGGGCCGTGAGACCCAGTACTTC	CSARLREGRETQYF
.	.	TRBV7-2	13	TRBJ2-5	TGTGCCTCCCGCCGGGGGGCGGAGGAGACCCAGTACTTC	CASRRGAEETQYF
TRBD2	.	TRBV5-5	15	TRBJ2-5	TGTGCCAGCAGCTTGAATAGCGGGGGGGCAGAGACCCAGTACTTC	CASSLNSGGAETQYF
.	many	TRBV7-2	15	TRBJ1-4	TGTGCCAGCAGCTTAGTCGGTTCAACTAATGAAAAACTGTTTTTT	CASSLVGSTNEKLFF
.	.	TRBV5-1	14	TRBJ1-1	TGCGCCAGCAGCGGGAACAGGGATCACACTGAAGCTTTCTTT	CASSGNRDHTEAFF
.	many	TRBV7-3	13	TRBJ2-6	TGTGCCAGCAGTAGTACGGGGGCCAACGTCCTGACTTTC	CASSSTGANVLTF
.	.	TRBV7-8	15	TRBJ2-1	TGTGCCAGCAGCTTAGATTCGGGGGCGGTGGATGAGCAGTTCTTC	CASSLDSGAVDEQFF
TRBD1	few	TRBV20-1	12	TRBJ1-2	TGCAGTGTCGGACAGGGTGTGGATGGCTACACCTTC	CSVGQGVDGYTF
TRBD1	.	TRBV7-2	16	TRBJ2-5	TGTGCCAGCAGCTTAGTTAGGGTCAGGGGGCGCGAGACCCAGTACTTC	CASSLVRVRGRETQYF
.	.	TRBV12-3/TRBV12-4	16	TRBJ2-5	TGTGCCAGCAGTCGGACCGGGACCGTGTACCAAGAGACCCAGTACTTC	CASSRTGTVYQETQYF
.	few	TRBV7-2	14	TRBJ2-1	TGTGCCAGCAGCTTAGGTAGGTGGGTCCGTGAGCAGTTCTTC	CASSLGRWVREQFF
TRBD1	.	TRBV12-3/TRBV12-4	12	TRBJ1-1	TGTGCCAGCAGTTCAGGGACAGACGAAGCTTTCTTT	CASSSGTDEAFF
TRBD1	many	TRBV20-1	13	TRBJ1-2	TGCAGTGCTAGGTCGACAGGGAGTTATGGCTACACCTTC	CSARSTGSYGYTF
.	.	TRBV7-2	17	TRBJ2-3	TGTGCCAGCAGCTTAGGCCCAGCGGGTTTAAGCACAGATACGCAGTATTTT	CASSLGPAGLSTDTQYF
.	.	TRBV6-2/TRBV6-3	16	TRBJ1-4	TGTGCCAGCAGTTACCCAGCCACGGGGAACAATGAAAAACTGTTTTTT	CASSYPATGNNEKLFF
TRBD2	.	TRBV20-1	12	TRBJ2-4	TGCAGTGGAGCCGGGACTACCAATGAGCAGTACTTC	CSGAGTTNEQYF
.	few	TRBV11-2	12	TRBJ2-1	TGTGCCAGCAGCCTAGATGAGCCAGGTCAGTTCTTC	CASSLDEPGQFF
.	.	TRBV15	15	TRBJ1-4	TGTGCCACCAGCAGAGTCGCGGACTATAATGAAAGACTGTTTTTT	CATSRVADYNERLFF
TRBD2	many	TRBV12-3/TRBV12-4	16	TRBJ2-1	TGTGCCAGCAGCCGCCCCCTAGCGGGTTTACACAATGAGCAGTTCTTC	CASSRPLAGLHNEQFF
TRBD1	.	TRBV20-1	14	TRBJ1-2	TGCAGTGCTAGAGAAGGAGGGGGCGGTAGGGGCTACACCTTC	CSAREGGGGRGYTF
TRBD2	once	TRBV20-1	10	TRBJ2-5	TGCAGTGCTAGGAGCGGGGAGCAGTACTTC	CSARSGEQYF
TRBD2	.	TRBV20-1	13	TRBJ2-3	TGCAGTGCTAGACGGGAGGGGCCAGATACGCAGTATTTT	CSARREGPDTQYF
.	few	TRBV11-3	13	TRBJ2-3	TGTGCCAGCAGCCTCCGGCGGGCAGATACGCAGTATTTT	CASSLRRADTQYF
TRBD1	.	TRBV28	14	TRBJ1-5	TGTGCCAGCAGCACAGGGACAGGACAACAGCCCCAGCATTTT	CASSTGTGQQPQHF
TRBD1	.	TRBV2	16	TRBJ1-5	TGTGCCAGCAGAGCCGGGGACAGGGGAAACAATCAGCCCCAGCATTTT	CASRAGDRGNNQPQHF
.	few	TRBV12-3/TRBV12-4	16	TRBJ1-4	TGTGCCAGCAGTCCGAGCGGTTCGGGGCGAGCTGAAAAACTGTTTTTT	CASSPSGSGRAEKLFF
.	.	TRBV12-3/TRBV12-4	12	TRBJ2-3	TGTGCCAGCACCCTATCGACTAGTACTATGTATTTT	CASTLSTSTMYF
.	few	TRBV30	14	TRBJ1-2	TGTGCCTGGAGTGTAAACAGAGAAGCTGACGGCTACACCTTC	CAWSVNREADGYTF
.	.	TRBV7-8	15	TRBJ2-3	TGTGCCAGCAACCTTGGAGCGGCGGGCACAGATACGCAGTATTTT	CASNLGAAGTDTQYF
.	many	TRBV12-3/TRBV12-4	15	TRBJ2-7	TGTGCCAGCAGTTTAGATCCGGGGATGCTCTACGAGCAGTACTTC	CASSLDPGMLYEQYF
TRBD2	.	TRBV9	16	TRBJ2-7	TGTGCCAGCAGCGTAACAGCCAGCGGGGGTTACAATGAGCAGTACTTC	CASSVTASGGYNEQYF
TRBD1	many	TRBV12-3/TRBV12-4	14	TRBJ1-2	TGTGCCAGCAGTTTGGTACAGGGGGCTGGAGGCTACACCTTC	CASSLVQGAGGYTF
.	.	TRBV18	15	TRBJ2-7	TGTGCCAGCTTACCGATGGTAGCCGATACCTACGAGCAGTACTTC	CASLPMVADTYEQYF
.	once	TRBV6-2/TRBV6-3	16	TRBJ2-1	TGCGCCAGCAGTTACGACCCTGGGACACGGTACAATGAGCAGTTCTTC	CASSYDPGTRYNEQFF
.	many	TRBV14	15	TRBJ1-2	TGTGCCAGCAGCCCACGGGGGTCCTATGATCGGGGCTACACCTTC	CASSPRGSYDRGYTF
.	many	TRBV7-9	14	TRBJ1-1	TGTGCCAGCACCCCCGGATGGGGAGGCACTGAAGCTTTCTTT	CASTPGWGGTEAFF
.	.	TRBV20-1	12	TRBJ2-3	TGCAGTGCAGCCACCCAGGGAGATACGCAGTATTTT	CSAATQGDTQYF
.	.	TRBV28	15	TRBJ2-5	TGTGCCAGCAGTTTAGCGGCTAACCTCCAAGAGACCCAGTACTTC	CASSLAANLQETQYF
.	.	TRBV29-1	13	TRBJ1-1	TGCAGCGTTGACAATGGGGCAGACACTGAAGCTTTCTTT	CSVDNGADTEAFF
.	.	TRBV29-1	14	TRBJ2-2	.	CSVGQGATSGEPFF
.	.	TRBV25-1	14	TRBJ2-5	TGTGCCAGCAGTGGGACCCCAGTCCAAGAGACCCAGTACTTC	CASSGTPVQETQYF